The rows below give T cell receptor beta chains drawn from one sample of a study of T-cell reconstitution after alpha-beta-depleted transplantation in children. TCRdb analysed the PCR reads with MiXCR anew, one entry per CDR3 protein. The sample yields approximately 250,000 distinct CDR3 sequences, 9.7% seen once. This specimen was PBMCs from the stem cell graft donor, taken from the stem cell graft. These receptors were collected from a human donor who donated a stem cell graft to a child with SCID. Both conserved end residues are part of each CDR3. Each record gives: J gene, D gene, clone size, V gene, CDR3 DNA, CDR3 protein. A D gene is named only where the DNA matches it firmly. Rows give clone size only sometimes, using once, few, many, or a class for an expanded clone.

j_call: TRBJ1-4
d_call: NA
clone_size: many
v_call: TRBV4-1
cdr3_nt: TGCGCCAGCAGCCAAGCAACATTTCGCATCCCGAATGAAAAACTGTTTTTT
cdr3_aa: CASSQATFRIPNEKLFF

j_call: TRBJ2-3
d_call: TRBD2
clone_size: many
v_call: TRBV5-6
cdr3_nt: TGTGCCAGCAGCTTGTGGTACCTTGTTCACCGGGGGGACACAGATACGCAGTATTTT
cdr3_aa: CASSLWYLVHRGDTDTQYF

j_call: TRBJ2-5
d_call: NA
clone_size: many
v_call: TRBV27
cdr3_nt: TGTGCCAGCAGTTTATTTTTTTTGGGACAAAAACAAGAGACCCAGTACTTC
cdr3_aa: CASSLFFLGQKQETQYF

j_call: TRBJ1-1
d_call: NA
clone_size: NA
v_call: TRBV2
cdr3_nt: TGTGCCAGCAGCTATGAGGGTGAAGGCACTGAAGCTTTCTTT
cdr3_aa: CASSYEGEGTEAFF

j_call: TRBJ2-3
d_call: NA
clone_size: many
v_call: TRBV12-3/TRBV12-4
cdr3_nt: TGTGCCAGCAGTCCCCCTCTGGCTAGTGGGGCAGATACGCAGTATTTT
cdr3_aa: CASSPPLASGADTQYF

j_call: TRBJ1-2
d_call: NA
clone_size: few
v_call: TRBV15
cdr3_nt: TGTGCCACCAGCAGAGAACAGCTTGAGGGTGGCTACACCTTC
cdr3_aa: CATSREQLEGGYTF

j_call: TRBJ2-2
d_call: NA
clone_size: many
v_call: TRBV24-1
cdr3_nt: TGTGCCACCAGTGATAGTGTGGTGAACACCGGGGAGCTGTTTTTT
cdr3_aa: CATSDSVVNTGELFF

j_call: TRBJ2-3
d_call: NA
clone_size: many
v_call: TRBV5-1
cdr3_nt: TGCGCCAGCAGCCTGGACAGCTTCTCCACAGATACGCAGTATTTT
cdr3_aa: CASSLDSFSTDTQYF

j_call: TRBJ1-1
d_call: NA
clone_size: many
v_call: TRBV5-1
cdr3_nt: TGTGCCAGCAGCTTGGACAGCCTGAACACTGAAGCTTTCTTT
cdr3_aa: CASSLDSLNTEAFF

j_call: TRBJ1-1
d_call: TRBD1
clone_size: many
v_call: TRBV5-1
cdr3_nt: TGCGCCAGCAGCCCAAACCGGGACAGGAGAATGAACACTGAAGCTTTCTTT
cdr3_aa: CASSPNRDRRMNTEAFF

j_call: TRBJ1-1
d_call: NA
clone_size: NA
v_call: TRBV27
cdr3_nt: TGTGCCAGCAGGATGACAGTGAACACTGAAGCTTTCTTT
cdr3_aa: CASRMTVNTEAFF

j_call: TRBJ1-5
d_call: NA
clone_size: NA
v_call: TRBV20-1
cdr3_nt: TGCAGTGCTATTTCAGGGTTCCGGAATCAGCCCCAGCATTTT
cdr3_aa: CSAISGFRNQPQHF

j_call: TRBJ2-7
d_call: TRBD1
clone_size: many
v_call: TRBV12-3/TRBV12-4
cdr3_nt: TGTGCCAGCAGTTGGACAGGGCTCCACGAGCAGTACTTC
cdr3_aa: CASSWTGLHEQYF

j_call: TRBJ2-2
d_call: NA
clone_size: few
v_call: TRBV4-3
cdr3_nt: TGCGCCAGCAGCCGAACCGGGACAAGCACCGGGGAGCTGTTTTTT
cdr3_aa: CASSRTGTSTGELFF

j_call: TRBJ1-1
d_call: NA
clone_size: many
v_call: TRBV4-2
cdr3_nt: TGTGCCAGCAGCCAAGATTATAACGGTGCTGAAGCTTTCTTT
cdr3_aa: CASSQDYNGAEAFF

j_call: TRBJ1-1
d_call: NA
clone_size: many
v_call: TRBV5-1
cdr3_nt: TGCGCCAGCAGCTTGGCCTCACTGAACACTGAAGCTTTCTTT
cdr3_aa: CASSLASLNTEAFF

j_call: TRBJ1-2
d_call: NA
clone_size: NA
v_call: TRBV9
cdr3_nt: TGTGCCAGCAGCGTAGACAGGGCCGATGGCTACACCTTC
cdr3_aa: CASSVDRADGYTF

j_call: TRBJ1-6
d_call: NA
clone_size: few
v_call: TRBV12-3/TRBV12-4
cdr3_nt: TGTGCCAGCAGGAGACAGGATAATTCACCCCTCCACTTT
cdr3_aa: CASRRQDNSPLHF